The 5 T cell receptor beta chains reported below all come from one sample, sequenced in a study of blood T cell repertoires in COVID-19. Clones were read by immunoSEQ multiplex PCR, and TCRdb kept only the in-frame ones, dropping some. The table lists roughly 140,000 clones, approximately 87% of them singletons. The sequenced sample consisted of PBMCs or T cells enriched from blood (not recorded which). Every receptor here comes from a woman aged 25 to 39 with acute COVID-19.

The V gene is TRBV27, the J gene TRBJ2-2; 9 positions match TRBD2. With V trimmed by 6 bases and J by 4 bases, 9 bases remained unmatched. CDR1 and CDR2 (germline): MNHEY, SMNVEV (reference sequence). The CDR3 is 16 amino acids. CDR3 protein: CASRPGGTSLTGELFF. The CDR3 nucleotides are TGTGCCAGCAGGCCCGGCGGGACTAGCCTCACCGGGGAGCTGTTTTTT.

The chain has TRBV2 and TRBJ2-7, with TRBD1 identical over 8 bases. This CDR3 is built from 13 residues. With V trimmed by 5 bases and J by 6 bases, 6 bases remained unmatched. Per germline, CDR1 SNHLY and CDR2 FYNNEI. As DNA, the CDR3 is TGTGCCAGCAGTTTGGTGGGGACAGGCGAGCAGTACTTC. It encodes CASSLVGTGEQYF.

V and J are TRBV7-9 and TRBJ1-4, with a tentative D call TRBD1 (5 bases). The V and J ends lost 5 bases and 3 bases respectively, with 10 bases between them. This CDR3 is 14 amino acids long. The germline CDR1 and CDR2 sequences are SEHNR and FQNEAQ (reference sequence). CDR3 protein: CASSPPGANEKLFF. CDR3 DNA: TGTGCCAGCAGCCCACCGGGGGCTAATGAAAAACTGTTTTTT.

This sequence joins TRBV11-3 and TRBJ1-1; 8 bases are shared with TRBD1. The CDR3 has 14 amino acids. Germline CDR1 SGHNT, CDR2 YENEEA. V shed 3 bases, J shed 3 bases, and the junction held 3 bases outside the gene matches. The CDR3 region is CASSLTGEYTEAFF. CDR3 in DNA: TGTGCCAGCAGCTTGACAGGGGAGTACACTGAAGCTTTCTTT.

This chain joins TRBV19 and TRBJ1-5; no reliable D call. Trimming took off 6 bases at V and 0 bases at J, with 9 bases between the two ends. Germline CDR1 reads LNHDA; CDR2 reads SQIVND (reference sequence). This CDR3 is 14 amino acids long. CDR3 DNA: TGTGCCAGTAGGATCCCAGGTAGCAATCAGCCCCAGCATTTT. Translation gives CASRIPGSNQPQHF.